These 16 T cell receptor beta chains share one sample of origin, sequenced in a study of OX40 agonist ivuxolimab in advanced cancers. Assay: immunoSEQ multiplex PCR; the TCRdb copy retains only in-frame clones and omits some. The sample records about 69,000 clones, about nine tenths being singletons. Sample: CD4+ or CD8+ T cells sorted from blood, taken in a trial of the OX40 agonist ivuxolimab. These receptors were taken from an adult with an advanced solid tumor such as melanoma, head and neck, liver or kidney cancer.

This chain uses TRBV28 with TRBJ2-7; 13 bases map to TRBD2. CDR3 size: 15 residues. In germline, CDR1 is MDHEN, CDR2 SYDVKM. V trimming: 5 bases; J trimming: 2 bases; junction bases outside the gene matches: 3. CDR3: CASSPGTSGTYEQYF. The CDR3 DNA sequence: TGTGCCAGCAGTCCCGGGACTAGCGGGACCTACGAGCAGTACTTC.

The CDR3 protein is CASAQGWGHGYTF. Here the CDR3 DNA reads TGTGCCAGCGCCCAAGGTTGGGGGCATGGCTACACCTTC. V gene TRBV28 combines with J gene TRBJ1-2, with D maybe TRBD1 (6 bases). The length of the CDR3 is 13 residues. Trimming removed 8 bases at V and 6 bases at J, with 16 bases between. CDR1 and CDR2 from the germline V gene are MDHEN and SYDVKM.

CDR3 residues: CASSRAGTSGTEQYF. CDR3 coding DNA: TGTGCCAGCAGCCGCGCCGGGACTAGCGGGACGGAACAGTACTTC. The gene calls are TRBV7-3 and TRBJ2-7; 13 nucleotides line up with TRBD2. This CDR3 has 15 residues. The V gene's germline CDR1 is SGHTA and CDR2 FQGTGA. V lost 5 bases to trimming and J lost 10 bases; unmatched junction nucleotides: 11.

The chain couples TRBV30 to TRBJ2-6; D gene uncertain. The V and J ends lost 4 bases and 0 bases respectively, with 10 bases between them. The CDR3 spans 15 residues. Germline CDR1 GTSNPN, CDR2 SVGIG (reference sequence). This chain's CDR3 is CAWNLHHSGANVLTF. As DNA, the CDR3 is TGTGCCTGGAACTTACACCACTCTGGGGCCAACGTCCTGACTTTC.

The J gene is TRBJ2-1, the V gene TRBV11-3; TRBD2 might be the D (7 bases). The CDR3 contains 18 residues. Germline V gives CDR1 SGHNT, CDR2 YENEEA. V lost 1 base to trimming and J lost 3 bases, with 19 bases between them. The CDR3 loop is CASSLGSWGREIYNEQFF. The CDR3 DNA is TGTGCCAGCAGCTTAGGGTCTTGGGGGCGGGAGATCTACAATGAGCAGTTCTTC.

The J gene is TRBJ1-2, the V gene TRBV30; TRBD1 is a possible D gene (6 bases). The ends were cut back, 3 bases at V and 4 bases at J, with 9 bases in the middle. Germline CDR1 and CDR2: GTSNPN and SVGIG (reference sequence). CDR3 length: 12 amino acids. The CDR3 region is CAWRGGGYGYTF. Here the CDR3 DNA reads TGTGCCTGGAGGGGAGGGGGCTATGGCTACACCTTC.

In this sample, this clone turned up a few times. The chain carries TRBV4-1 and TRBJ2-7, with 8 bases fitting TRBD1. This CDR3 has 16 amino acids. Germline lookup yields CDR1 MGHRA and CDR2 YSYEKL. Trimming cost V 4 bases and J 0 bases; bases outside gene matches: 8. The CDR3 here is CASSRQFGTGSYEQYF. DNA for the CDR3: TGCGCCAGCAGCCGACAGTTCGGGACAGGCTCCTACGAGCAGTACTTC.

On this clone itself: A read error may be the cause here, since a much bigger clone is one base away. The chain links TRBV4-2 to TRBJ1-2, with TRBD1 as a possible D gene (5 bases). The CDR3 spans 15 residues. CDR1 is LGHNA, CDR2 YNFKEQ, per germline. CDR3: CTSSQERGSNYGYTF. CDR3 sequence (DNA): TGTACCAGCAGCCAAGAAAGGGGATCTAACTATGGCTACACCTTC.

This sequence joins TRBV19 and TRBJ2-5, with TRBD2 as a possible D gene (7 bases). Germline V gives CDR1 LNHDA, CDR2 SQIVND (reference sequence). This CDR3 has 13 residues. V lost 5 bases, J lost 7 bases, and 14 bases lay in between. This CDR3 is CASSPPGGGTQYF. The CDR3 region has the DNA TGTGCCAGTAGTCCCCCGGGGGGCGGGACCCAGTACTTC.

The genes are TRBV29-1 and TRBJ2-3, with 11 bases that match TRBD2. The CDR3 contains 14 residues. V lost 5 bases, J lost 0 bases, and 1 base stayed unmatched. Germline V gene sequence: CDR1 SQVTM, CDR2 ANQGSEA. CDR3 coding DNA: TGCAGCGTTCGGACTAGCGGGAGCACAGATACGCAGTATTTT. This codes for CSVRTSGSTDTQYF.

The J gene is TRBJ2-7, the V gene TRBV6-6; no clear D. The CDR3 loop spans 12 amino acids. V lost 6 bases to trimming and J lost 3 bases, with 9 bases between them. The V gene's germline CDR1 is MNHNY and CDR2 SVGAGI (reference sequence). The CDR3 sequence is CASRRRDYEQYF. CDR3 DNA: TGTGCCAGCAGGAGAAGGGACTACGAGCAGTACTTC.

This chain connects TRBV4-1 to TRBJ2-7, with 8 bases lining up with TRBD1. This CDR3 contains 15 residues. The germline V gene encodes CDR1 MGHRA and CDR2 YSYEKL. V lost 3 bases, J lost 4 bases, and 8 bases stayed unmatched. The CDR3 spells CASSQRTGTLYEQYF. The DNA for the CDR3 is TGCGCCAGCAGCCAGAGGACAGGGACCCTATACGAGCAGTACTTC.

The chain joins TRBV7-2 to TRBJ2-7; 7 bases align to TRBD2. V was pared by 5 bases and J by 0 bases, with 1 base of the junction left unmatched. Germline V gene sequence: CDR1 SGHTA, CDR2 FQGNSA. The CDR3 length is 13 residues. CDR3 residues: CASSRDYSYEQYF. CDR3 DNA sequence: TGTGCCAGCAGCCGGGACTACTCCTACGAGCAGTACTTC.

This clone came up once. This chain connects TRBV15 to TRBJ2-3; perhaps TRBD2 as D (6 bases). The CDR3 contains 15 residues. Germline assignment: CDR1 LNHNV and CDR2 YYDKDF (reference sequence). V lost 5 bases, J lost 3 bases, and 15 bases lay in between. This chain's CDR3 is CATSQPLGRTDTQYF. The DNA of the CDR3 is TGTGCCACCAGCCAGCCTTTAGGGAGGACAGATACGCAGTATTTT.

This clone was observed a single time. This chain uses TRBV6-4 with TRBJ2-7, with D possibly being TRBD1 (6 bases). CDR3 length: 13 amino acids. Germline V gene lookup returns CDR1 MRHNA and CDR2 SNTAGT. The germline V and J ends were trimmed by 3 bases and 6 bases, with 12 bases remaining between them. The DNA for the CDR3 is TGTGCCAGCAGTGAGGGGGCAGGCAGCGAGCAGTACTTC. This gives the protein CASSEGAGSEQYF.

This chain joins TRBV5-1 and TRBJ1-5; 7 nucleotides align to TRBD1. The V gene end was trimmed by 0 bases and the J gene end by 1 base; junction bases not matched to a gene: 1. From germline, CDR1 is SGHRS and CDR2 YFSETQ. The length of the CDR3 is 15 residues. CDR3 amino acids: CASSLGQGSNQPQHF. CDR3 in DNA: TGCGCCAGCAGCTTGGGACAGGGAAGCAATCAGCCCCAGCATTTT.